This record covers a single T cell receptor (beta chain). Antigen: not known. CDR1 is MNHNS, CDR2 SASEGT, per germline. Trimming took 2 bases from V and 9 from J, leaving 11 bases between them. There are 14 residues in the CDR3. These data belong to a study of persistence of HIV-infected CD4 T cells. Lysates of CMV-infected fibroblasts at 10 ug/mL stimulated these cells. CD40L/CD69 double-negative CD45RO-high memory CD4+ T cells were collected. The immunoSEQ assay was version 4, run in survey mode. The data were produced by immunoSEQ multiplex PCR, yet TCRdb's version contains in-frame clones alone and is incomplete. The sample has some 30,000 clones; around 73% are singletons. Study results and caveats: TCRbeta richness was lower in CMV- and Gag-responding cells than in anti-CD3/anti-CD28-responding cells. Degenerate expanded CDR3beta sequences were enriched among CMV- and Gag-responding cells.

Sequenced here: CD4+ T cells sorted from PBMCs after approximately 20-hour stimulation, sampled from a patient who received antiretroviral therapy. The chain combines TRBV6-1 with TRBJ1-6; D unresolved. The clonotype was recovered from an adult woman with HIV who was CMV-seropositive. CDR3 sequence reads: CASSERGSSSPLHF. In DNA, the CDR3 is TGTGCCAGCAGTGAACGGGGAAGTAGTTCACCCCTCCACTTT.